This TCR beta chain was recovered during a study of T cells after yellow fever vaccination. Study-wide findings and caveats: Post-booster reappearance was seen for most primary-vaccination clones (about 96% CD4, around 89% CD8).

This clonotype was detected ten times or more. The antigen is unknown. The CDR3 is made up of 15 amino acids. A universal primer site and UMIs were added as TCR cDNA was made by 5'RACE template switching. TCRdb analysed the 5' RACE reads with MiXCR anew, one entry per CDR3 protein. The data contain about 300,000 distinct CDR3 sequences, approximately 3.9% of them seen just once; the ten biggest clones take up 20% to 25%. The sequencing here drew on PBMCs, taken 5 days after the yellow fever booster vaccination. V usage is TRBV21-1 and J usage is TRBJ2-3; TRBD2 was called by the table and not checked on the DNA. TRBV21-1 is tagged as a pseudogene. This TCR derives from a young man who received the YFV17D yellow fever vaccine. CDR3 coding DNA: TGTGCCAGCAGCAAAGGTGGACTCCACACAGATACGCAGTATTTT. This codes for CASSKGGLHTDTQYF.